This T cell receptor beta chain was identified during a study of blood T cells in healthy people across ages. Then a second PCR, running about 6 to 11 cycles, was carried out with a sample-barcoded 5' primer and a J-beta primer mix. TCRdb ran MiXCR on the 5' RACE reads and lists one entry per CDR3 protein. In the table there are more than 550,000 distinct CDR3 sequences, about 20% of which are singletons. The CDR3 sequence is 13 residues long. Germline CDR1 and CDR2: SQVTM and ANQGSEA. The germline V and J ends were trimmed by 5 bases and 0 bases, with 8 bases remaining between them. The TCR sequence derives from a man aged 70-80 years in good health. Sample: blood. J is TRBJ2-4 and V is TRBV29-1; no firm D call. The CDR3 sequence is CSVIDPAKNIQYF. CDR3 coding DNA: TGCAGCGTTATAGACCCAGCCAAAAACATTCAGTACTTC.